The sample holds many counts of the clone carrying this T cell receptor beta chain. What it binds is unknown. The record originates from a study of early T cells in non-severe SARS-CoV-2 infection. Across the study: The chains were unpaired, and the sequenced material was bulk RNA from unsorted whole blood. Study results and caveats: A preference for anti-spike CD8 responses marked VDJdb matching, which missed private and CD4 specificities.

Unique molecular identifiers were added to individual cDNA molecules. TCRdb used MiXCR to reprocess the 5' RACE reads, holding one entry per CDR3 protein. The data show some 71,000 distinct CDR3 sequences, with about 12% seen just once and roughly 6.1% held by the top ten. J gave up 2 bases and V 5 bases, and 6 bases lay outside the gene matches. The CDR3 is made up of 15 amino acids. Germline V gene sequence: CDR1 SGHVS, CDR2 FQNEAQ. This sequence originates from an adult who was a healthcare worker with PCR-confirmed SARS-CoV-2 infection or an uninfected control (not recorded which). The sequencing input was whole blood. The J gene is TRBJ2-1, the V gene TRBV7-8; 7 bases fit TRBD1. CDR3 nucleotides: TGTGCCAGCAGCATCCGACAGGGTCCCTACAATGAGCAGTTCTTC. Translation gives CASSIRQGPYNEQFF.